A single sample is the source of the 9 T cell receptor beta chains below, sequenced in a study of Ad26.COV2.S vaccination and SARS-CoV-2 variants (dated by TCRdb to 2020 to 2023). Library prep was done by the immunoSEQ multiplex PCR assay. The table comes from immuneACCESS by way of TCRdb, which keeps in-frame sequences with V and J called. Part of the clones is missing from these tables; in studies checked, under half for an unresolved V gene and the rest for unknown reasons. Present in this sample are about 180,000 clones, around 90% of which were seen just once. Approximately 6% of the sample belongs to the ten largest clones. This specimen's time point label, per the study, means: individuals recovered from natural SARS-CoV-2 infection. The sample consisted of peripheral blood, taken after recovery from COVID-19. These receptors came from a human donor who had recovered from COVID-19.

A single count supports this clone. Here the CDR3 DNA reads TGCAGCGTGAACAGGGATACGGATACGCAGTATTTT. Protein: CSVNRDTDTQYF. This chain uses TRBV29-1 with TRBJ2-3, with D possibly TRBD1 on 6 matching bases. Looked up from germline, CDR1 is SQVTM and CDR2 is ANQGSEA. The V end lost 6 bases, the J end lost 6 bases, and 13 bases lay between the germline ends. This CDR3 contains 12 residues.

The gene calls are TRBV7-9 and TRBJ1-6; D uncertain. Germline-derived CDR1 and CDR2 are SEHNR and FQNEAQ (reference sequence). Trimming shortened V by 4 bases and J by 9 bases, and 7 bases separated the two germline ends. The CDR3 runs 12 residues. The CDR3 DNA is TGTGCCAGCAGCTACGGGGTTTCACCCCTCCACTTT. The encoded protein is CASSYGVSPLHF.

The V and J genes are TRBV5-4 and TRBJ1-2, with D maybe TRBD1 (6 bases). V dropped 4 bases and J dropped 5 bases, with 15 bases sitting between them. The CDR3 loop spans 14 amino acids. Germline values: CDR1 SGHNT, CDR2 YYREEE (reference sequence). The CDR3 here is CASSAGGQGYGYTF. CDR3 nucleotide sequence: TGTGCCAGCAGCGCGGGGGGGCAGGGTTATGGCTACACCTTC.

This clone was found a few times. The CDR3 nucleotides are TGTGCCAGTAGTTCCAGGACGGTCTCCTACGAGCAGTACTTC. This codes for CASSSRTVSYEQYF. This chain joins TRBV19 and TRBJ2-7; D call uncertain. The V end lost 5 bases, the J end lost 0 bases, and 11 bases lay between the germline ends. This CDR3 is 14 amino acids long. Germline V gene data show CDR1 as LNHDA and CDR2 as SQIVND (reference sequence).

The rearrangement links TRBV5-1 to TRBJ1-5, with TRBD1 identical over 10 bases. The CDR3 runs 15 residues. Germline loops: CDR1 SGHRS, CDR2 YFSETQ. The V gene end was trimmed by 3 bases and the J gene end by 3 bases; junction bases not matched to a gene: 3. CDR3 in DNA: TGCGCCAGCAGCTCGACAGGGGGCCCCAATCAGCCCCAGCATTTT. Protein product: CASSSTGGPNQPQHF.

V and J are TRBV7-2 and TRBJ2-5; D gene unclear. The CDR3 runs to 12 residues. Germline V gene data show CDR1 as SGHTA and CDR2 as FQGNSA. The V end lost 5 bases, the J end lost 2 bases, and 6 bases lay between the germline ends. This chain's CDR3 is CASSGVQETQYF. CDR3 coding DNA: TGTGCCAGCAGCGGCGTTCAAGAGACCCAGTACTTC.

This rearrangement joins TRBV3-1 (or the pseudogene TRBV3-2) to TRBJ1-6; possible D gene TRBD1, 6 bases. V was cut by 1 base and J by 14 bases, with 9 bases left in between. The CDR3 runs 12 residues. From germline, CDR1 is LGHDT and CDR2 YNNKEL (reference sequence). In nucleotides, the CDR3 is TGTGCCAGCAGCCAAGCAGGGGTTGCCCTCCACTTT. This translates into CASSQAGVALHF.

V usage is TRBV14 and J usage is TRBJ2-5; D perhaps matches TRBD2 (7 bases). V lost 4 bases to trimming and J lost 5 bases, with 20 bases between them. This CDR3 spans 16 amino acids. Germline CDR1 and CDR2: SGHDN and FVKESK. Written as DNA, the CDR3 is TGTGCCAGCAGCCCCCTAGGGGCGGGGGCGGAGGAGACCCAGTACTTC. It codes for CASSPLGAGAEETQYF. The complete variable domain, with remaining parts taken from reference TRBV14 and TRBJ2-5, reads EAGVTQFPSHSVIEKGQTVTLRCDPISGHDNLYWYRRVMGKEIKFLLHFVKESKQDESGMPNNRFLAERTGGTYSTLKVQPAELEDSGVYFCASSPLGAGAEETQYFGPGTRLLVL.

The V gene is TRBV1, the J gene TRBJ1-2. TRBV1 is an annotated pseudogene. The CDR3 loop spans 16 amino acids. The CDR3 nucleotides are TGCACCAGCAGCCATCCTGGGGGGGGTTTTAACTATGGCTACACCTTC. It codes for CTSSHPGGGFNYGYTF.